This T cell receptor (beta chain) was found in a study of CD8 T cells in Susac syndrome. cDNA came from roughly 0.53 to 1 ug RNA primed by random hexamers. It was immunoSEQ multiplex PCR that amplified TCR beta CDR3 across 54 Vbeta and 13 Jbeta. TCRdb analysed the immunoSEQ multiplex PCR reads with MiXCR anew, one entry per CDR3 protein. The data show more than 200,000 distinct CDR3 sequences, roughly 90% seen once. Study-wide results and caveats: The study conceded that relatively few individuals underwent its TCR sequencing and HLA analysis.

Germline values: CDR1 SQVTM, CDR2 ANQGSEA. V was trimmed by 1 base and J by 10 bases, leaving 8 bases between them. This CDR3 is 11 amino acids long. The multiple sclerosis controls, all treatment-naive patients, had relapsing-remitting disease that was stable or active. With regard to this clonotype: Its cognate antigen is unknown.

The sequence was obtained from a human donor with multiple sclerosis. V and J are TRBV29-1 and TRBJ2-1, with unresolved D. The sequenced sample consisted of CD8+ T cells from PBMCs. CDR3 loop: CSVEVDPEQFF. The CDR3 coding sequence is TGCAGCGTTGAAGTGGACCCCGAGCAGTTCTTC.